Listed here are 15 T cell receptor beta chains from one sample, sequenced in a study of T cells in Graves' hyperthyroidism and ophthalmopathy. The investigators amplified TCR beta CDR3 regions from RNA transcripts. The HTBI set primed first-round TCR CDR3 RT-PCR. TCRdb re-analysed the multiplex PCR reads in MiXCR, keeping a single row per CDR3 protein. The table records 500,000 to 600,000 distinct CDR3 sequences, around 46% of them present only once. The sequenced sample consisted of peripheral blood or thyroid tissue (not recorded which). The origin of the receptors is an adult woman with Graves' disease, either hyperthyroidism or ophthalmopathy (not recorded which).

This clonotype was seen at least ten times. The CDR3 nucleotides read TGTGCCAGTAGTGCCGAATGGGGAGGGATGGTTGAAGCTTTCTTT. It codes for CASSAEWGGMVEAFF. This sequence joins TRBV19 and TRBJ1-1; D call uncertain. There are 15 residues in the CDR3. Germline V gene lookup returns CDR1 LNHDA and CDR2 SQIVND (reference sequence). The V gene lost 5 bases and the J gene lost 7 bases, with 20 bases spanning the gap.

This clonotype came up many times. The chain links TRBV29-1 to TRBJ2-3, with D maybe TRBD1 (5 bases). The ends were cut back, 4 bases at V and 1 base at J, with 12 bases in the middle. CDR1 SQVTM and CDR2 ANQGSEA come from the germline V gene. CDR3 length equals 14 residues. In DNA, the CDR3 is TGCAGCGTTGGCGTGGGGCTCGGCACAGATACGCAGTATTTT. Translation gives CSVGVGLGTDTQYF.

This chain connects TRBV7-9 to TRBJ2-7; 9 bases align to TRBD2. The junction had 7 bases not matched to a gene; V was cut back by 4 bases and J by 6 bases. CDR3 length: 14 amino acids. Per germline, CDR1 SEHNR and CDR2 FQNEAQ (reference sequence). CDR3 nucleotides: TGTGCCAGCAGCTCTAGTCTAGCGGGAAGCGAGCAGTACTTC. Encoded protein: CASSSSLAGSEQYF.

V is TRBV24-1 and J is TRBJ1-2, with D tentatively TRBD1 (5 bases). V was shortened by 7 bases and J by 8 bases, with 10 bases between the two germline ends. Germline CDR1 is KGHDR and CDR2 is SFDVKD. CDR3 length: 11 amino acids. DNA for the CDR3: TGTGCCACCAGGGGGCGAGGAGGCTACACCTTC. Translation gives CATRGRGGYTF.

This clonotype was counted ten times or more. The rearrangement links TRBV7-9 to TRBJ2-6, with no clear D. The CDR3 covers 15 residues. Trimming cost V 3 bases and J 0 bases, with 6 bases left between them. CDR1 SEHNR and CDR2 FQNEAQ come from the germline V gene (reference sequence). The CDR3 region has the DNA TGTGCCAGCAGCTTTACAGCCTCTGGGGCCAACGTCCTGACTTTC. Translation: CASSFTASGANVLTF.

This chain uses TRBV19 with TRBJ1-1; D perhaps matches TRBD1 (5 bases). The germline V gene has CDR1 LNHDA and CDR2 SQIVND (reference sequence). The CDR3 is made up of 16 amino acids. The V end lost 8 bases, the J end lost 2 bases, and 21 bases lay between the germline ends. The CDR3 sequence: CASEKEAGLRNTEAFF. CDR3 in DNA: TGTGCCAGTGAGAAAGAGGCAGGGCTGCGAAACACTGAAGCTTTCTTT. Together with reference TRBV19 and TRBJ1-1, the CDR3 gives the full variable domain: DGGITQSPKYLFRKEGQNVTLSCEQNLNHDAMYWYRQDPGQGLRLIYYSQIVNDFQKGDIAEGYSVSREKKESFPLTVTSAQKNPTAFYLCASEKEAGLRNTEAFFGQGTRLTVV.

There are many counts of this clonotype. CDR3 bases: TGTGCCAGCAGCTTAGGTTTCGGGCTAGCAGGAGCCACCGGGGAGCTGTTTTTT. Translation: CASSLGFGLAGATGELFF. The gene calls are TRBV7-6 and TRBJ2-2; weak D call: TRBD2 (5 bases). V was trimmed by 1 base and J by 4 bases, leaving 19 bases between them. The germline V gene has CDR1 SGHVS and CDR2 FNYEAQ. This CDR3 is 18 amino acids long.

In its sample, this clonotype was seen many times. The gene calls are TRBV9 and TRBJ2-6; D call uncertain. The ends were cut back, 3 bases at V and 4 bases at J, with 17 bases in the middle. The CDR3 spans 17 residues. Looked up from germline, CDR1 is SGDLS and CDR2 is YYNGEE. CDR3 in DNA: TGTGCCAGCAGCGCAATGGACGTGGCAGACGGGGCCAACGTCCTGACTTTC. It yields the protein CASSAMDVADGANVLTF.

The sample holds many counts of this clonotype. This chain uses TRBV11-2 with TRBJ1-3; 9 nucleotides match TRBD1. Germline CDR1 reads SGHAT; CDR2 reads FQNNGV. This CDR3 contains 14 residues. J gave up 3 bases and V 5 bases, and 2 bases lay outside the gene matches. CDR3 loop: CASSGGQGGNTIYF. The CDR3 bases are TGTGCCAGCAGCGGGGGACAGGGTGGAAACACCATATATTTT.

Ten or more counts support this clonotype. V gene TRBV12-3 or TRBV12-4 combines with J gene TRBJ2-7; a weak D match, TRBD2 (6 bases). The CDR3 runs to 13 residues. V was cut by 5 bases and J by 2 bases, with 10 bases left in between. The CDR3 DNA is TGTGCCAGCAGTCACGGACTAACCTACGAGCAGTACTTC. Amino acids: CASSHGLTYEQYF.

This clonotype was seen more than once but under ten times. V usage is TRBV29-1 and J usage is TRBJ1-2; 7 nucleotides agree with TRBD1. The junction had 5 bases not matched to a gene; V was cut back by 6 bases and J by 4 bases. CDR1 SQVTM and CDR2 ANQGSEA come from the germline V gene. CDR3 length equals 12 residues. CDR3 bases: TGCAGCGTCGGACAGGTGGCCTATGGCTACACCTTC. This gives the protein CSVGQVAYGYTF.

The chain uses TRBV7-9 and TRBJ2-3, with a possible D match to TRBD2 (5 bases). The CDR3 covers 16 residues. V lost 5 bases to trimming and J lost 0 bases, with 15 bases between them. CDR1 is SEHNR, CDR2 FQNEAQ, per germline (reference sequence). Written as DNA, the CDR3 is TGTGCCAGCAGCGCCCGGGGAAGCAGAAGCACAGATACGCAGTATTTT. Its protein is CASSARGSRSTDTQYF.

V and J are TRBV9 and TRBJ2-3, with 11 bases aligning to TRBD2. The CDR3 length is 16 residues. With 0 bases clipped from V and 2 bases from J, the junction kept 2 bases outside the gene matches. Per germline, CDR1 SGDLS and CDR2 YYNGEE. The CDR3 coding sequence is TGTGCCAGCAGCGTAGGACTAGCGGGAATCACAGATACGCAGTATTTT. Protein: CASSVGLAGITDTQYF.

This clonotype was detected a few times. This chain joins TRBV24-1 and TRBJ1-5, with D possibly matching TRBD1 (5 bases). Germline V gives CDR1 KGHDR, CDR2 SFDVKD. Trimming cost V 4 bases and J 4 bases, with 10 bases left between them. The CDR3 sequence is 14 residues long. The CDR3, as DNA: TGTGCCACCAGTGACCCGGGACGGAATCAGCCCCAGCATTTT. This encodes CATSDPGRNQPQHF.

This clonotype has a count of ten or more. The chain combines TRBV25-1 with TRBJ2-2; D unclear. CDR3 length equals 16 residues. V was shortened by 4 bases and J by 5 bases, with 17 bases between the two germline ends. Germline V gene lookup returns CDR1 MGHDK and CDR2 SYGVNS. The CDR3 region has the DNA TGTGCCAGCAGTGGTCTATCGACTCGAAGGACCGGGGAGCTGTTTTTT. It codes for CASSGLSTRRTGELFF.